A selection of T cell receptor beta chains follows, all from one sample in a study of T cells in Graves' hyperthyroidism and ophthalmopathy. TCRdb itself ran the multiplex PCR reads through MiXCR, one entry per CDR3 protein. Of around 600,000 distinct CDR3 sequences in the sample, about 15% were seen once. Sequenced: blood. Every receptor here comes from a woman aged 50 to 60 with Graves' ophthalmopathy. CDR3s include the opening cysteine and the closing phenylalanine or tryptophan. D genes are given only for firm matches. Some rows mark clone size as missing; the rest say once, few, many or name a class of expanded clone.

cdr3_aa cdr3_nt v_call d_call j_call clone_size
CASSFSTDTQYF TGTGCCAGCAGCTTTAGCACAGATACGCAGTATTTT TRBV5-1 NA TRBJ2-3 many
CASSAGATYQETQYF TGTGCCAGCAGCGCAGGGGCCACGTACCAAGAGACCCAGTACTTC TRBV7-9 NA TRBJ2-5 NA
CASGRLAENTGELFF TGTGCCAGCGGGAGACTAGCGGAGAACACCGGGGAGCTGTTTTTT TRBV2 TRBD2 TRBJ2-2 many
CASSISSPSYEQYF TGTGCCAGTAGTATCTCTAGCCCATCCTACGAGCAGTACTTC TRBV19 NA TRBJ2-7 NA
CASSFEGDNYGYTF TGTGCCAGCAGCTTCGAAGGGGATAACTATGGCTACACCTTC TRBV5-5 NA TRBJ1-2 few
CASSLIRQVYNEQFF TGTGCCAGCAGCTTAATCCGGCAGGTCTACAATGAGCAGTTCTTC TRBV7-2 NA TRBJ2-1 NA
CAISESTAGVDSEQFF TGTGCCATCAGTGAGTCAACGGCGGGAGTTGATTCTGAGCAGTTCTTC TRBV10-3 TRBD2 TRBJ2-1 few
CASKSGTSTDTQYF TGTGCCAGCAAGAGCGGTACTAGCACAGATACGCAGTATTTT TRBV2 NA TRBJ2-3 many
CASSSPKTATDTQYF TGTGCCAGCAGCTCACCAAAGACAGCCACAGATACGCAGTATTTT TRBV7-9 NA TRBJ2-3 many
CASSLAAGITGELFF TGCGCCAGCAGCTTGGCGGCAGGTATCACCGGGGAGCTGTTTTTT TRBV5-1 NA TRBJ2-2 few
CATSLDRGYEQYF TGTGCCACCAGCTTGGACAGGGGCTACGAGCAGTACTTC TRBV15 TRBD1 TRBJ2-7 NA
CASSFNLRERTPYEQYF TGTGCCAGCAGCTTCAACTTGAGGGAGCGAACTCCCTACGAGCAGTACTTC TRBV7-8 NA TRBJ2-7 many
CASSLTVAISGANVLTF TGTGCCAGCAGCCTAACTGTAGCGATATCTGGGGCCAACGTCCTGACTTTC TRBV3-1 NA TRBJ2-6 NA
CASSPGSHTSYEQYF TGTGCCAGCTCACCCGGCTCCCATACTTCCTACGAGCAGTACTTC TRBV18 NA TRBJ2-7 many
CASSGRGQVAYEQYF TGTGCCAGCAGTGGCCGGGGACAGGTCGCCTACGAGCAGTACTTC TRBV6-2/TRBV6-3 TRBD1 TRBJ2-7 many
CAITPRSTDTQYF TGTGCCATCACCCCCAGGAGCACAGATACGCAGTATTTT TRBV10-3 NA TRBJ2-3 many
CASSAVGMGTQYF TGTGCCAGCAGCGCCGTCGGTATGGGTACGCAGTATTTT TRBV12-3/TRBV12-4 NA TRBJ2-3 NA
CASSYDIYEQYF TGTGCCAGCAGCTATGACATCTACGAGCAGTACTTC TRBV5-5 NA TRBJ2-7 many
CASRAASTYEQYF TGTGCCAGCAGAGCCGCTAGCACCTACGAGCAGTACTTC TRBV2 NA TRBJ2-7 many
CASSPTGGDETQYF TGTGCCAGCAGCCCAACAGGGGGCGATGAGACCCAGTACTTC TRBV5-4 TRBD1 TRBJ2-5 few
CASGLVLGLAGDGVNEQFF TGTGCTAGTGGTTTGGTACTAGGACTAGCGGGAGACGGGGTCAATGAGCAGTTCTTC TRBV12-5 TRBD2 TRBJ2-1 many
CSVAYVTGELFF TGCAGCGTTGCTTATGTCACCGGGGAGCTGTTTTTT TRBV29-1 NA TRBJ2-2 few
CASTPGQGLNSPLHF TGTGCCAGCACCCCCGGACAGGGTCTGAATTCACCCCTCCACTTT TRBV7-6 TRBD1 TRBJ1-6 NA
CSVAVQTYNEQFF TGCAGCGTTGCGGTTCAGACCTACAATGAGCAGTTCTTC TRBV29-1 NA TRBJ2-1 few
CASSFGAWGKYF TGTGCCAGCAGTTTTGGGGCCTGGGGCAAGTACTTC TRBV28 NA TRBJ2-5 many
CASSLGGLKTQYF TGTGCCAGCAGCTTGGGGGGGCTGAAGACCCAGTACTTC TRBV7-2 NA TRBJ2-5 many
CASSWTARQETQYF TGTGCCAGCAGCTGGACGGCCCGCCAAGAGACCCAGTACTTC TRBV5-8 NA TRBJ2-5 many
CASSLIVGLTGEPFF TGTGCCAGCAGCTTAATTGTAGGATTAACCGGGGAGCCGTTTTTT TRBV7-3 NA TRBJ2-2 NA
CASSFNRGSQHF TGTGCCAGCAGTTTTAACAGGGGTTCCCAGCATTTT TRBV12-3/TRBV12-4 TRBD1 TRBJ1-5 many
CASRGELNGELFF TGTGCCAGCAGGGGGGAGTTGAACGGGGAGCTGTTTTTT TRBV6-1 NA TRBJ2-2 few
CASSRGEAFF TGTGCCAGTTCGAGGGGTGAAGCTTTCTTT TRBV19 NA TRBJ1-1 NA
CASRTSGRAGEQFF TGTGCCAGCAGAACTAGCGGGAGGGCCGGTGAGCAGTTCTTC TRBV6-1 TRBD2 TRBJ2-1 NA
CATQGGTSGYNEQFF TGTGCCACCCAAGGCGGGACTAGCGGATACAATGAGCAGTTCTTC TRBV28 TRBD2 TRBJ2-1 many
CAIRPGSHEQFF TGTGCCATCCGTCCGGGATCTCATGAGCAGTTCTTC TRBV10-3 NA TRBJ2-1 few
CASSEAGAGGPDEQFF TGTGCCAGCAGTGAAGCGGGAGCGGGAGGGCCCGATGAGCAGTTCTTC TRBV2 TRBD2 TRBJ2-1 NA